This T cell receptor (beta chain) was sequenced for a study of Ad26.COV2.S vaccination and SARS-CoV-2 variants. Whole-study context: The donor was enrolled in the Ad26.COV2.S arm of the COV1001 trial. The authors gave Ad26.COV2.S intramuscularly, either once or twice 56 days apart.

This CDR3 has 16 amino acids. Germline loops: CDR1 LGHDT, CDR2 YNNKEL (reference sequence). The V gene lost 4 bases and the J gene lost 4 bases, with 19 bases spanning the gap. Treatment defined: 19 received Ad26.COV2.S at low or high dose, single or two shots; roughly five received placebo; per-sample allocation not given. The samples date from day 63 after the first vaccine or placebo injection. The donor was a Boston adult aged 18-55 years. Produced via immunoSEQ multiplex PCR; TCRdb's table is partial and in-frame only. The table shows 300,000 to 400,000 clones, with around 90% occurring only once.

Here the sequenced sample was peripheral blood, taken in a trial of Ad26.COV2.S vaccine versus placebo. This TCR was recovered from a person between 18 and 65 years old who received the Ad26.COV2.S COVID-19 vaccine or a placebo. The J gene is TRBJ1-2, the V gene TRBV3-1 (or the pseudogene TRBV3-2); D perhaps matches TRBD1 (6 bases). The DNA of the CDR3 is TGTGCCAGCAGCCCCGGGGGACACTCACTTGGCTATGGCTACACCTTC. This sequence encodes CASSPGGHSLGYGYTF.